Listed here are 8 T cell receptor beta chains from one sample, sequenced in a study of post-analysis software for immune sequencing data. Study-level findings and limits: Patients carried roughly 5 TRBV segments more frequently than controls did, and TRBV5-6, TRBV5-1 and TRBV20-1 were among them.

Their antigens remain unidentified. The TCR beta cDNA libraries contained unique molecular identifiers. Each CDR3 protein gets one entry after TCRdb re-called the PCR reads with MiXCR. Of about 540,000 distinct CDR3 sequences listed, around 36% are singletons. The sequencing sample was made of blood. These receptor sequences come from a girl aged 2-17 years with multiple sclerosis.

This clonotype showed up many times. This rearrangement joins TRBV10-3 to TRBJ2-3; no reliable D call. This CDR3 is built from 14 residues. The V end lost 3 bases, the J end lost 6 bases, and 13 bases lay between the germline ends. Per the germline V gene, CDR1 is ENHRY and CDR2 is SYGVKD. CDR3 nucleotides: TGTGCCATCAGTGAACCGTCGAATGGGGATACGCAGTATTTT. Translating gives CAISEPSNGDTQYF.

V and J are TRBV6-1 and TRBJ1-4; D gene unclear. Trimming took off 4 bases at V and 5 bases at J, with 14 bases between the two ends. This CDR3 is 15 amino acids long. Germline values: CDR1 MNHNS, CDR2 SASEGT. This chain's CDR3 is CASSATRSKNEKLFF. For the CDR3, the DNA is TGTGCCAGCAGTGCGACCAGGTCGAAGAATGAAAAACTGTTTTTT.

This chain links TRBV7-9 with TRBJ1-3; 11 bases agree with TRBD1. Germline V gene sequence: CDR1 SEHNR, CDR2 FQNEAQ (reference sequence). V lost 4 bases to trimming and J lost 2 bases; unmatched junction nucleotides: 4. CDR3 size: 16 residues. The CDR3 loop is CASSSDRGHPGNTIYF. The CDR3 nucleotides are TGTGCCAGCAGCTCGGACAGGGGGCATCCTGGAAACACCATATATTTT.

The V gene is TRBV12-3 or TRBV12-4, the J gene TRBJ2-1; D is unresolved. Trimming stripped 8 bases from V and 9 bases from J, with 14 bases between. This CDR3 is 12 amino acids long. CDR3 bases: TGTGCCAGCTTCGGGCTAGTCGGTGAGCAGTTCTTC. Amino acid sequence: CASFGLVGEQFF.

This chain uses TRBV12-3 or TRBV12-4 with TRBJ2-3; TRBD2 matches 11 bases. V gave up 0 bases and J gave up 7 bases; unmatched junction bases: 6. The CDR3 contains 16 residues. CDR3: CASSLALSGGANTQYF. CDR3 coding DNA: TGTGCCAGCAGTTTAGCCCTTAGCGGGGGGGCTAATACGCAGTATTTT.

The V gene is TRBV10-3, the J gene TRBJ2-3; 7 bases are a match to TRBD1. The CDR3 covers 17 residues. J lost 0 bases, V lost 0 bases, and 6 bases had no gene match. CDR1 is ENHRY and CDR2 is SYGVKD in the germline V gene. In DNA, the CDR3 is TGTGCCATCAGTGAGTCTGAGGCGACAGGGAGCACAGATACGCAGTATTTT. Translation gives CAISESEATGSTDTQYF.

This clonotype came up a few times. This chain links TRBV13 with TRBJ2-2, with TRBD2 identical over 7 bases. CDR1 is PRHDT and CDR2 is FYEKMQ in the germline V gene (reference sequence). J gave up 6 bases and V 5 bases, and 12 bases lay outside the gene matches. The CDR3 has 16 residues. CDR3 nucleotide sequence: TGTGCCAGCAGCCCCGGCCCCCCGACTAGCTCCGGGGAGCTGTTTTTT. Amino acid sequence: CASSPGPPTSSGELFF.

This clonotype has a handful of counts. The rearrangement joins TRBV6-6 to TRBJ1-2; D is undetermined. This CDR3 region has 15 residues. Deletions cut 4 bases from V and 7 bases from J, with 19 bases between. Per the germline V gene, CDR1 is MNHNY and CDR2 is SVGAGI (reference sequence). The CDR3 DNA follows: TGTGCCAGCAGTTTAATGGGAACGGGTCCAGCTGGCTACACCTTC. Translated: CASSLMGTGPAGYTF.